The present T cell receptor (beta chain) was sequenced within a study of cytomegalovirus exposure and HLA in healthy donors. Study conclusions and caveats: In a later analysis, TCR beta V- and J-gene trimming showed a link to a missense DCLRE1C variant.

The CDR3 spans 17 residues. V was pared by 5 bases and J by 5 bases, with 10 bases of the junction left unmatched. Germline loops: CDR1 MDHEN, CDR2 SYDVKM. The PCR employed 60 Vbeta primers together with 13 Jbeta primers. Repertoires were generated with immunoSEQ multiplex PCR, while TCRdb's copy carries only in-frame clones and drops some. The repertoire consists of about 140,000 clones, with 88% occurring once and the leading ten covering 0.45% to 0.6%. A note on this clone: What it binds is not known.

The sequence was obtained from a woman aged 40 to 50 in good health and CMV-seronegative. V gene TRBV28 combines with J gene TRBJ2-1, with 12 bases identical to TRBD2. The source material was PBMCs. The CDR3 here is CASSPGLAGINHNEQFF. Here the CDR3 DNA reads TGTGCCAGCAGTCCAGGACTAGCGGGAATTAACCACAATGAGCAGTTCTTC.